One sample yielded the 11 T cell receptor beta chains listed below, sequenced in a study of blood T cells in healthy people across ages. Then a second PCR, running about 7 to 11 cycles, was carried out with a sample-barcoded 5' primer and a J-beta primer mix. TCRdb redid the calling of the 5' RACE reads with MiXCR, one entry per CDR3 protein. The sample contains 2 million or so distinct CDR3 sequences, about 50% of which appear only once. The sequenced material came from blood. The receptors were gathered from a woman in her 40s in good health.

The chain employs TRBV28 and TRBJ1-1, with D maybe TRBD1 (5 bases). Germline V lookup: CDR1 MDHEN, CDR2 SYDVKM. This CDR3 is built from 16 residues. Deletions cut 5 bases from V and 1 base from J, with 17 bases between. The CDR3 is CASSPTAGLENTEAFF. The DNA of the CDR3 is TGTGCCAGCAGTCCGACCGCGGGACTCGAGAACACTGAAGCTTTCTTT.

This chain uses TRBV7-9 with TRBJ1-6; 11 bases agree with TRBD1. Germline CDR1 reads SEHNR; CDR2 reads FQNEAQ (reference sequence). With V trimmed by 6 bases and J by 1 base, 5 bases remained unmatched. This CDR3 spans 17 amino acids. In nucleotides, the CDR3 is TGTGCCAGCAGTTTGGGGGACAGGGGGTCCTATAATTCACCCCTCCACTTT. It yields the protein CASSLGDRGSYNSPLHF.

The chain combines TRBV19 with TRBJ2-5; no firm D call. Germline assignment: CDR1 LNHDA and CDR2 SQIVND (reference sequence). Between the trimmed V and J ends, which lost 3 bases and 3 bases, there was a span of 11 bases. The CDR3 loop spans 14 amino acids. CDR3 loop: CASSILAGKETQYF. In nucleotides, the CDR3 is TGTGCCAGTAGTATCCTGGCTGGGAAAGAGACCCAGTACTTC.

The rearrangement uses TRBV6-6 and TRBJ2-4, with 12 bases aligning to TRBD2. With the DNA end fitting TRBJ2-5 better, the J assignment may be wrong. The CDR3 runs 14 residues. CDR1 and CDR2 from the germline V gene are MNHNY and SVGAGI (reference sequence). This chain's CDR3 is CAGRPGLAGETQYF. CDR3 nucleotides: TGTGCCGGTCGACCGGGACTAGCGGGAGAGACCCAGTACTTC.

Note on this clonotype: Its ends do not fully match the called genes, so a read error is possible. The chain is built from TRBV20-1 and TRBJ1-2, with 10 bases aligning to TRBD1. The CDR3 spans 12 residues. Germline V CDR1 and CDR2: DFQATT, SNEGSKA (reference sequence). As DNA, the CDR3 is TGCGGTGCCAGGGACAGGGGATATGGCTACACCTTC. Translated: CGARDRGYGYTF.

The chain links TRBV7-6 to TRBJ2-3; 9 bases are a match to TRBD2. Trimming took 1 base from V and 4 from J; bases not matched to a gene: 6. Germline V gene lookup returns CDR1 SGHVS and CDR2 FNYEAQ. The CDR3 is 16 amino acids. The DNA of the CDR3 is TGTGCCAGCAGCTTAGAGGCTAGCGGGGACCCAGATACGCAGTATTTT. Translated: CASSLEASGDPDTQYF. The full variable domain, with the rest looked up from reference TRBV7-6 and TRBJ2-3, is GAGVSQSPRYKVTKRGQDVALRCDPISGHVSLYWYRQALGQGPEFLTYFNYEAQQDKSGLPNDRFSAERPEGSISTLTIQRTEQRDSAMYRCASSLEASGDPDTQYFGPGTRLTVL.

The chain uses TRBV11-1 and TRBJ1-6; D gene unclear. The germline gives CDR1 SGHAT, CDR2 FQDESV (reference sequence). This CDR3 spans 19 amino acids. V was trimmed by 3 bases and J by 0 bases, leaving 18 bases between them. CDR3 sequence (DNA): TGTGCCAGCAGCTTGGTGGCCAGTACTGCCAGCTCCTATAATTCACCCCTCCACTTT. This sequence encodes CASSLVASTASSYNSPLHF.

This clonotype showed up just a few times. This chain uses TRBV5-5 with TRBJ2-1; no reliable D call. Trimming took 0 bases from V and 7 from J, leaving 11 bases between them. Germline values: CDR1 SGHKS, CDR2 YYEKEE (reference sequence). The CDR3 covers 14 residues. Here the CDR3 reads CASSLVQEPNEQFF. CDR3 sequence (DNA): TGTGCCAGCAGCTTGGTGCAGGAACCTAATGAGCAGTTCTTC.

CDR3 sequence (DNA): TGTGCCAGCAGCTTAAAGGGGATACCTACAGATACGCAGTATTTT. Residues: CASSLKGIPTDTQYF. This chain uses TRBV7-6 with TRBJ2-3, with a tentative D call TRBD1 (5 bases). This CDR3 region has 15 residues. V shed 2 bases and J shed 3 bases, with 12 bases lying between them. CDR1 is SGHVS and CDR2 is FNYEAQ in the germline V gene.

The CDR3 DNA reads as TGTGCCAGCAACCCCACAGGGGTCCCCTCACATGATTACGAGCAGTACTTC. This translates into CASNPTGVPSHDYEQYF. The chain employs TRBV2 and TRBJ2-7; 7 bases are shared with TRBD1. Germline V CDR1 and CDR2: SNHLY, FYNNEI. This CDR3 spans 17 amino acids. V dropped 7 bases and J dropped 4; count of bases not matched to a gene: 19. Full variable domain (remainder filled in from reference TRBV2 and TRBJ2-7): EPEVTQTPSHQVTQMGQEVILRCVPISNHLYFYWYRQILGQKVEFLVSFYNNEISEKSEIFDDQFSVERPDGSNFTLKIRSTKLEDSAMYFCASNPTGVPSHDYEQYFGPGTRLTVT.

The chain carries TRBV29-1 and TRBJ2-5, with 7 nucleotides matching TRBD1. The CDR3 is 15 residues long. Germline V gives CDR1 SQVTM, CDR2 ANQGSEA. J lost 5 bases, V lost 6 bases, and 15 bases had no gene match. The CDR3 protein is CSVATTGDVRETQYF. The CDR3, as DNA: TGCAGCGTCGCCACTACAGGGGATGTACGGGAGACCCAGTACTTC.